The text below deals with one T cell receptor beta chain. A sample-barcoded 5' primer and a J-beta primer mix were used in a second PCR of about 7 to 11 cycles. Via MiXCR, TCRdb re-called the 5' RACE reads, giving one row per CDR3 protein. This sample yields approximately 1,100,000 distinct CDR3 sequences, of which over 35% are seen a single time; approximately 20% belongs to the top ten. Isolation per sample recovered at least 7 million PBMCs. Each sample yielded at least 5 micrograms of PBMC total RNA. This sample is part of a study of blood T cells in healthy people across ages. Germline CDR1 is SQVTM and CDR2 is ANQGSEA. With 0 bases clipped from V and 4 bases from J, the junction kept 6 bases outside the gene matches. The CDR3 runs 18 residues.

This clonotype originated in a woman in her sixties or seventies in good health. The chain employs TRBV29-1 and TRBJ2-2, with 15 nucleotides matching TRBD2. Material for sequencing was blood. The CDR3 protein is CSVEDRGLAGGITGELFF. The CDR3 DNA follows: TGCAGCGTTGAAGACCGGGGACTAGCGGGAGGTATCACCGGGGAGCTGTTTTTT.